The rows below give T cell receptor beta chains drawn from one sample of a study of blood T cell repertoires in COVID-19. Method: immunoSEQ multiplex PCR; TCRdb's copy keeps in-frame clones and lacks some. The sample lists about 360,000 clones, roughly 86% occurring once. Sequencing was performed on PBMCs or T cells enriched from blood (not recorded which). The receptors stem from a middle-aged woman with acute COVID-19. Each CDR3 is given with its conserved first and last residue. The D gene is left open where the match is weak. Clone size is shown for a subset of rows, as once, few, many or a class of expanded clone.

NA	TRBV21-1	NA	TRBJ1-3	TGTGCCAGCAGCATGGAGAGATGTAGCAACACCATATATTTT	CASSMERCSNTIYF
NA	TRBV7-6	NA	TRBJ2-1	TGTGCCAGCAGCTTAGTTTCCCTAGGGAGGAATGAGCAGTTCTTC	CASSLVSLGRNEQFF
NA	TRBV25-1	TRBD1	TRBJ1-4	TGTGCCAGCAGTGAAGGCAGGGGGCCTAGGGTTGAAAAACTGTTTTTT	CASSEGRGPRVEKLFF
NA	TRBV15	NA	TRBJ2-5	TGTGCCACCAGCTGGGCGATGCGCGCCATAGAGACCCAGTACTTC	CATSWAMRAIETQYF
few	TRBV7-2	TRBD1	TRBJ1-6	TGTGCCAGCAGCTCACCCAGGACAGGGAGTGTGAGTTCACCCCTCCACTTT	CASSSPRTGSVSSPLHF
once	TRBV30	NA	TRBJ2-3	TGTGCCTGGGGACAGAGCACAGATACGCAGTATTTT	CAWGQSTDTQYF
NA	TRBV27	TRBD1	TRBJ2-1	TGTGCCAGCAGTTCCGGGACAGGGATTAGTCCCTACAATGAGCAGTTCTTC	CASSSGTGISPYNEQFF
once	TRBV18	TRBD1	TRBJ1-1	TGTGCCAGCTCACCGGCGGGACAGTGGAACACTGAAGCTTTCTTT	CASSPAGQWNTEAFF
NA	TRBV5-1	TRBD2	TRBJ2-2	TGCGCCAGCAGCTCTGCGGACGGACTAGCGGCAATCACCGGGGAGCTGTTTTTT	CASSSADGLAAITGELFF
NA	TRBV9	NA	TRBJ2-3	TGTGCCAGCAGCGTAGATTGGAGGGACACAGATACGCAGTATTTT	CASSVDWRDTDTQYF
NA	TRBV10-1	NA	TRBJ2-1	TGCGCCAGCAGTGACGGCGGGGTTACCTACAATGAGCAGTTCTTC	CASSDGGVTYNEQFF
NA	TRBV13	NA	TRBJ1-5	TGTGCCAGCAGCTCGAGAATCAGGGGCAATCAGCCCCAGCATTTT	CASSSRIRGNQPQHF
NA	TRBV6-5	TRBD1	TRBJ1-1	TGTGCCAGCACCCGGACAGGGGTAACTTTCTTT	CASTRTGVTFF
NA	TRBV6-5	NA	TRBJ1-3	TGTGCCAGCAGTTACTCCTCGGGGCAGGGGAAAGGCACCATATATTTT	CASSYSSGQGKGTIYF
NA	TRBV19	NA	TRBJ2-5	TGTGCCAGTAGTATTTCGGGAGTAGGAGGAGAGACCCAGTACTTC	CASSISGVGGETQYF
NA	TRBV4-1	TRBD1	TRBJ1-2	TGCGCCAGCAGCCCGGGGACAGGGCTGAGTAGGGGCTACACCTTC	CASSPGTGLSRGYTF
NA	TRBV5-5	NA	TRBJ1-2	TGTGCCAGCAGCTTTGCAGGGGTCTATGGCTACACCTTC	CASSFAGVYGYTF
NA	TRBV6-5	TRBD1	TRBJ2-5	TGTGCCAGCAGACTGACAGGGGGCGGGGAGACCCAGTACTTC	CASRLTGGGETQYF
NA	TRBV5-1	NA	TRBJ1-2	TGCGCCAGCAGCCCGAGGACAGACAACTATGGCTACACCTTC	CASSPRTDNYGYTF
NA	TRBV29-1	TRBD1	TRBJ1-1	TGCAGCGTTGATTTCGAACAGGGGGCCGCTGAAGCTTTCTTT	CSVDFEQGAAEAFF
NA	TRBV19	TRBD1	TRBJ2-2	TGTGCCACCCCACAGGGGGCAAACACCGGGGAGCTGTTTTTT	CATPQGANTGELFF
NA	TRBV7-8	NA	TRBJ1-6	TGTGCCAGCACCTACGGAGTCAGGGGAAATTCACCCCTCCACTTT	CASTYGVRGNSPLHF
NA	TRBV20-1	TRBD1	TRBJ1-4	TGCAGTGCTAGTGAACGACAGGGGGCGGGTGAAAAACTGTTTTTT	CSASERQGAGEKLFF
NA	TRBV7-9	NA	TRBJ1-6	TGTGCCAGCAGCTTAGGCGGTTCACCCCTCCACTTT	CASSLGGSPLHF
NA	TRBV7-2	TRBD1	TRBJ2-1	TGTGCCAGCAGCTTAGTTTCAGGGGGTTCCTACAATGAGCAGTTCTTC	CASSLVSGGSYNEQFF
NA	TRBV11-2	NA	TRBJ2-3	TGTGCCAGCAGCTCCCGGAGCGCCACTAGCACAGATACGCAGTATTTT	CASSSRSATSTDTQYF
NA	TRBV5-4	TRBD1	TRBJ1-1	TGTGCCAGCAGCTACAGGGGCGGGAACACTGAAGCTTTCTTT	CASSYRGGNTEAFF